This is a list of T cell receptor beta chains from one sample in a study of vaccination effects on CD4 cells after COVID-19. Some clones are missing from TCRdb's copy, which holds only in-frame ones; the method was immunoSEQ multiplex PCR. Counted here are 30,000 to 40,000 clones, roughly 80% occurring once; the ten biggest clones make up under 8.5%. No antigen is known for these receptors. The specimen was CD4+ T cells from PBMCs cultured without peptide, collected after COVID-19 vaccination. These receptors were obtained from a human donor who had a prior SARS-CoV-2 infection. Both conserved end residues are part of each CDR3. Fields, in order: D gene, J gene, clone size, V gene, CDR3 DNA, CDR3 protein. D genes are given only for firm matches. A clone size is listed for some rows: how often the clone was seen (once, few, many), or a class if it is expanded.

.,TRBJ2-6,few,TRBV9,TGTGCCAGCAGCGTTAATCCCGGGGCCAACGTCCTGACTTTC,CASSVNPGANVLTF
.,TRBJ1-5,.,TRBV2,TGTGCCAGCAAGAGACAAAGCAATCAGCCCCAGCATTTT,CASKRQSNQPQHF
TRBD1,TRBJ1-3,.,TRBV3-1/TRBV3-2,TGTGCCAGCAGCCCGGACAGGGGAGGGGGAAACACCATATATTTT,CASSPDRGGGNTIYF
.,TRBJ2-7,.,TRBV10-1,TGCGCCAGCAAGGTCACTCGTGAGGGAGTCGGGACCTACGAGCAGTACTTC,CASKVTREGVGTYEQYF
.,TRBJ1-2,.,TRBV7-2,TGTGCCAGCAGCTTAACAGAAGACTATGGCTACACCTTC,CASSLTEDYGYTF
.,TRBJ2-7,.,TRBV7-2,TGTGCCAGCAGCTTAGGTTTCGGCCCTTACTACGAGCAGTACTTC,CASSLGFGPYYEQYF
TRBD1,TRBJ2-1,few,TRBV7-9,TGTGCCAGCAGCTTAAGCTATGGACAGGGCGTTGAGCAGTTCTTC,CASSLSYGQGVEQFF
.,TRBJ1-2,few,TRBV3-1/TRBV3-2,TGTGCCAGCAGCCAAGGGGGTCTTCACTATGGCTACACCTTC,CASSQGGLHYGYTF
.,TRBJ2-5,.,TRBV14,TGTGCCAGCACCCGGACATCACAAGAGACCCAGTACTTC,CASTRTSQETQYF
.,TRBJ1-2,.,TRBV7-9,TGTGCCAGCAGCTTAGGGCGGAGAGCTAACTATGGCTACACCTTC,CASSLGRRANYGYTF
TRBD2,TRBJ2-3,few,TRBV27,TGTGCCAGCACCCCTATGAGGACTAGCGGGAGCACAGATACGCAGTATTTT,CASTPMRTSGSTDTQYF
TRBD2,TRBJ2-3,.,TRBV5-4,TGTGCCAGCTTTCTAGCGGGGGGGCCGGATACGCAGTATTTT,CASFLAGGPDTQYF
TRBD2,TRBJ2-1,.,TRBV7-2,TGTGCCAGCAGCACCCCGTCGGCTAGCGGGGGAACACACAATGAGCAGTTCTTC,CASSTPSASGGTHNEQFF
.,TRBJ2-5,once,TRBV7-2,TGTGCCAGCAGCTTATTTGCGGCGGGTCGGGGAGGGACCCAGTACTTC,CASSLFAAGRGGTQYF
TRBD2,TRBJ2-5,.,TRBV9,TGTGCCAGCAGCGTAGGGGGTAGCGGGGGGTCCCAAGAGACCCAGTACTTC,CASSVGGSGGSQETQYF
.,TRBJ1-1,.,TRBV21-1,TGTGCCAGCAGCAAGTCCCGGGACAGGGATGGGCACACTGAAGCTTTCTTT,CASSKSRDRDGHTEAFF
.,TRBJ2-3,.,TRBV27,TGTGCCAGCAGCCCCACCAAAACAGGGTATTCTCAAGATACGCAGTATTTT,CASSPTKTGYSQDTQYF
.,TRBJ1-1,.,TRBV29-1,TGCAGCGCTGGGACTGAACGTGTGGGGCCTGCTGAAGCTTTCTTT,CSAGTERVGPAEAFF
.,TRBJ1-1,.,TRBV19,TGTGCCAGTACGAAGAACGCCGCAGGACACCTATTGGGCACTGAAGCTTTCTTT,CASTKNAAGHLLGTEAFF
.,TRBJ1-2,.,TRBV9,TGTGCCAGCAGTCGGAACCCCACCGGGGGAGGGGGGTTAGATGGCTACACCTTC,CASSRNPTGGGGLDGYTF
TRBD1,TRBJ1-2,.,TRBV6-1,TGTGCCAGCAGTGAATACAGGGACAGAGGCTACACCTTC,CASSEYRDRGYTF
.,TRBJ1-5,.,TRBV6-1,TGTGCCAGCAGTGAAAACTGGTCCGCAGGGCCCCAGCATTTT,CASSENWSAGPQHF
.,TRBJ1-6,.,TRBV9,TGTGCCAGCAGCGTAGATGCAGGGGACTATAATTCACCCCTCCACTTT,CASSVDAGDYNSPLHF
.,TRBJ2-7,.,TRBV28,TGTGCCAGCACCATAGGGGAGGGGGGTCCCCCCTACGAGCAGTACTTC,CASTIGEGGPPYEQYF
.,TRBJ1-1,.,TRBV7-3,TGTGCCAGCAGCCGGGTAGGGGGGGAATGGACTGAAGCTTTCTTT,CASSRVGGEWTEAFF
TRBD2,TRBJ2-3,.,TRBV27,TGTGCTACCGGGCAGTATGGGGGAGGGAGCAGTACGCAGTATTTT,CATGQYGGGSSTQYF
.,TRBJ2-3,.,TRBV5-4,TGTGCCAGCAGCTCCGGGACTTTTAGCACAGATACGCAGTATTTT,CASSSGTFSTDTQYF
.,TRBJ2-1,.,TRBV19,TGTGCCAGTAGTATCGGTCGGCTAGGGGAGAATGAGCAGTTCTTC,CASSIGRLGENEQFF
.,TRBJ2-2,.,TRBV19,TGTGCCAGTAGCCCGGGGGGCCGGGAGCTGTTTTTT,CASSPGGRELFF
.,TRBJ2-7,.,TRBV5-1,TGCGCCAGCAGCTTGGGGCTAGGGGACGGCTACGAGCAGTACTTC,CASSLGLGDGYEQYF
.,TRBJ2-4,.,TRBV5-4,TGTGCCAGCAGCTTTGGAGTGGCCAAAAACATTCAGTACTTC,CASSFGVAKNIQYF
.,TRBJ1-1,.,TRBV4-2,TGTGCCAGCAGCCAAGATTATGGAGGGAATGAAGCTTTCTTT,CASSQDYGGNEAFF
.,TRBJ1-1,.,TRBV7-2,TGTGCCAGCAGCTTAGGCGGGGTGACGAACACTGAAGCTTTCTTT,CASSLGGVTNTEAFF
TRBD1,TRBJ2-7,.,TRBV9,TGTGCCAGCAGCGTAGCGGGACAGGGATCCTACGAGCAGTACTTC,CASSVAGQGSYEQYF
TRBD2,TRBJ2-3,.,TRBV5-1,TGCGCCAGCGGCCGGGACTACAGAGCCTCTAGCACAGATACGCAGTATTTT,CASGRDYRASSTDTQYF
.,TRBJ1-2,.,TRBV5-1,TGCGCCAGCAGCCTACAGGGAGGGAACTATGGCTACACCTTC,CASSLQGGNYGYTF
.,TRBJ1-4,few,TRBV7-9,TGTGCCAGCAGCTCAGCGGGAGGGACCTTCTCCACGGGGAGGCTGTTTTTT,CASSSAGGTFSTGRLFF
.,TRBJ2-5,.,TRBV7-2,TGTGCCAGCAGCCAGGGACTCTCCCAAGAGACCCAGTACTTC,CASSQGLSQETQYF
.,TRBJ2-7,once,TRBV6-2/TRBV6-3,TGTGCCAGCAGTTACTCGGGTAGGAGTTCCTACGAGCAGTACTTC,CASSYSGRSSYEQYF
.,TRBJ2-7,.,TRBV11-3,TGTGCCAGCAGCTTAGACTTTGTGGTCAAAGGCTCCTACGAGCAGTACTTC,CASSLDFVVKGSYEQYF
.,TRBJ1-2,.,TRBV4-2,TGTGCCAGCAGCCAAGATTTAAGCGAATACTATGGCTACACCTTC,CASSQDLSEYYGYTF
.,TRBJ1-5,.,TRBV6-6,TGTGCCAGCAGTTGGCTGAGCCCCAATCAGCCCCAGCATTTT,CASSWLSPNQPQHF
.,TRBJ1-1,.,TRBV14,TGTGCCAGCAGCCGCGCTCGGAGGACCCATCGCGCTTTCTTT,CASSRARRTHRAFF
.,TRBJ1-5,.,TRBV10-3,TGTGCCATCAGTGGACAGTGGGATCAGCCCCAGCATTTT,CAISGQWDQPQHF
.,TRBJ2-7,once,TRBV5-1,TGCGCCAGCAGCTTCGGGCAGAACGCCTACGAGCAGTACTTC,CASSFGQNAYEQYF
TRBD1,TRBJ1-2,.,TRBV7-9,TGTGCCAGCAGCCACCGGGACAGCGACGCTAAGGGCTACACCTTC,CASSHRDSDAKGYTF
TRBD2,TRBJ2-5,.,TRBV5-4,TGTGCCAGCAGCTTGGCCTCGGGAGGGGGTCCCCAAGAGACCCAGTACTTC,CASSLASGGGPQETQYF
TRBD1,TRBJ1-1,.,TRBV19,TGTGCCAGTAGTGAGACAGGGTTCTCAGTCGGTGAAGCTTTCTTT,CASSETGFSVGEAFF
.,TRBJ2-2,.,TRBV4-2,TGTGCCAGCAGCCAAGGTGACATAGACACCGGGGAGCTGTTTTTT,CASSQGDIDTGELFF
.,TRBJ2-1,.,TRBV7-6,TGTGCCAGCAGCTTATTGGGCTCCTCTCCCAATGAGCAGTTCTTC,CASSLLGSSPNEQFF
TRBD2,TRBJ2-1,.,TRBV30,TGTGCCTGGAGAGGACTAGCGGGACGAGGTGAGCAGTTCTTC,CAWRGLAGRGEQFF
.,TRBJ2-4,.,TRBV2,TGTGCCAGCAGTACTAGTCCAGGGGCCAAAAACATTCAGTACTTC,CASSTSPGAKNIQYF
TRBD2,TRBJ2-1,.,TRBV11-3,TGTGCCAGCAGCTTAGGAGGGACTAGGGCACACAATGAGCAGTTCTTC,CASSLGGTRAHNEQFF